This TCR beta chain derives from a study of shared clonotypes between healthy human individuals. On the study more broadly: There were three CD4 naive, three CD4 memory, two CD8 naive and one CD8 memory plates per donor. Overall study results and limits: Four donors had roughly 5% of their naive CD4 clonotypes in common. In general, naive subsets displayed greater estimated richness than memory subsets did. Among donors, the sharing of clonotypes was expected to be influenced by sequencing depth.

Some clones are missing from TCRdb's copy, which holds only in-frame ones; the method was immunoSEQ multiplex PCR. The sample includes under 2,000,000 clones, about 95% seen only once; the top ten take less than 1.5%. Terminally differentiated effector memory CD45RA+ cells were left out of the naive CD8 fraction, which was CD45RO-negative and positively selected for CCR7. As regards this clone: The target antigen is unknown.

The V gene lost 3 bases and the J gene lost 7 bases, with 4 bases spanning the gap. The CDR3 has 12 amino acids. Per germline, CDR1 MDHEN and CDR2 SYDVKM. V and J are TRBV28 and TRBJ1-6, with D unresolved. This TCR came from a man aged 18 to 30 in good health. The specimen was naive CD8+ T cells sorted from blood. The CDR3 DNA reads TGTGCCAGCAGTTTGGAGAATTCACCCCTCCACTTT. Its translation: CASSLENSPLHF.